This TCR beta chain was sequenced during a study of blood T cell repertoires in COVID-19. As for the study in general: Sites across the United States, Italy and Spain contributed samples from acute and convalescent COVID-19.

Original analysis: The authors estimated nucleated cell counts from reference gene primer amplification. Profiled with immunoSEQ multiplex PCR; TCRdb holds only in-frame clones, not every one. V, J and clone size reflect that table, while D and trimming were determined from the DNA. This table holds around 71,000 clones, about 79% found once. This CDR3 is built from 17 residues. The ends were cut back, 7 bases at V and 0 bases at J, with 22 bases in the middle. CDR1 is GTSNPN, CDR2 SVGIG, per germline (reference sequence). Input material: peripheral blood. The sequence was obtained from a man between 70 and 80 years old with acute or convalescent COVID-19. The V and J genes are TRBV30 and TRBJ1-5; a weak D match, TRBD1 (6 bases). CDR3 amino acids: CALEDRSRSYSNQPQHF. CDR3 nucleotide sequence: TGTGCCTTGGAGGACAGATCTCGTTCCTATAGCAATCAGCCCCAGCATTTT.